The T cell receptor beta chain described here comes from a study of identical twins. Germline CDR1 MNHNS, CDR2 SASEGT. Trimming stripped 6 bases from V and 0 bases from J, with 12 bases between. CDR3 length equals 15 residues. In TCRdb, the 5' RACE reads were re-called with MiXCR into one record per CDR3 protein. The sample carries 1.5 million to 2 million distinct CDR3 sequences, roughly 35% recorded once. The TCR sequence derives from a newborn girl in good health. Specimen: cord blood. The rearrangement joins TRBV6-1 to TRBJ2-4; D remains ambiguous. The CDR3 nucleotides read TGTGCCAGCAGATCGACTCCGATAGCCAAAAACATTCAGTACTTC. As protein: CASRSTPIAKNIQYF.